Listed below are T cell receptor beta chains from one sample, sequenced in a study of T cells expressing NK-cell markers. Using the 5' RACE reads, TCRdb records one entry per CDR3 protein without DNA. Recorded for this sample: about 540,000 distinct CDR3 sequences. Material for sequencing was blood T cells: a sorted CD56 or NKG2C T cell subset, CD4+ or CD8+ T cells, or bulk PBMC T cells (not recorded which). Source of these receptors: a man younger than 30 in good health. The CDR3 runs from the conserved cysteine through the conserved F or W.

>TRBJ2-5|TRBV3-1|17
CASSQGAGTGVPETQYF
>TRBJ2-5|TRBV12-5|20
CASGLRTDRQSGRRKETQYF
>TRBJ2-7|TRBV4-3|14
CASSQDLGSREQYF
>TRBJ2-7|TRBV14|11
CASLEIYEQYF
>TRBJ1-5|TRBV12-3/TRBV12-4|14
CASRGTANNQPQHF
>TRBJ2-2|TRBV5-1|14
CASNRGQPAGELFF
>TRBJ2-1|TRBV2|17
CASSDPTSGRSRDEQFF
>TRBJ2-1|TRBV29-1|14
CSVETGSSYNEQFF
>TRBJ1-4|TRBV6-1|13
CASGRTTNEKLFF
>TRBJ2-7|TRBV4-2|12
CASSQETYEQYF
>TRBJ2-2|TRBV11-2|16
CASSPLAGVNTGELFF
>TRBJ1-1|TRBV10-2|19
CASREFELLARSMNTEAFF
>TRBJ2-1|TRBV4-2|12
CASSQSSGEQFF
>TRBJ2-1|TRBV20-1|14
CSARSLGQARVQFF
>TRBJ2-4|TRBV11-2|13
CASSLSEKNIQYF
>TRBJ2-5|TRBV9|12
CASSGSEETQYF
>TRBJ1-2|TRBV6-1|15
CASSPQPGANYGYTF
>TRBJ2-2|TRBV2|17
CASSPDLAGVGTGELFF
>TRBJ2-1|TRBV24-1|17
CATSDPRSRVAYNEQFF
>TRBJ2-3|TRBV20-1|15
CSAHPGEIGTDTQYF